The next 9 T cell receptor beta chains were all read from a single sample in a study of shared clonotypes between healthy human individuals. Sequencing was performed with immunoSEQ multiplex PCR; in TCRdb, only in-frame clones are kept and a portion is missing. The table lists a few million clones, around nine tenths of them singletons, with under 0.15% in the top ten. Input material: naive CD4+ T cells sorted from blood. As to subset: CD45RA+ positively selected. These receptors came from a man aged 18-30 years in good health.

The V gene is TRBV5-6, the J gene TRBJ2-4; TRBD1 matches at 8 bases. V lost 3 bases, J lost 4 bases, and 9 bases stayed unmatched. CDR1 SGHDT and CDR2 YYEEEE come from the germline V gene. This CDR3 contains 16 residues. In DNA, the CDR3 is TGTGCCAGCAGCTCGTCTAAGGACAGGGCTAAAAACATTCAGTACTTC. It codes for CASSSSKDRAKNIQYF.

This chain uses TRBV4-2 with TRBJ2-2; a weak D match, TRBD1 (5 bases). The V gene lost 0 bases and the J gene lost 3 bases, with 8 bases spanning the gap. This CDR3 comprises 15 residues. Germline V gives CDR1 LGHNA, CDR2 YNFKEQ. The DNA of the CDR3 is TGTGCCAGCAGCCAAGACAGGGCTTACACCGGGGAGCTGTTTTTT. Translation gives CASSQDRAYTGELFF.

DNA for the CDR3: TGCGCCAGCAAAGAGACTAGCGGTCCCACAGATACGCAGTATTTT. Translating gives CASKETSGPTDTQYF. The J gene is TRBJ2-3, the V gene TRBV10-1; 9 nucleotides agree with TRBD2. This CDR3 contains 15 residues. CDR1 and CDR2 (germline): WNHNN, SYGVQD (reference sequence). V was clipped by 7 bases and J by 2 bases; unmatched bases: 7.

This chain links TRBV19 with TRBJ1-6, with D tentatively TRBD1 (6 bases). CDR1 is LNHDA and CDR2 is SQIVND in the germline V gene (reference sequence). The CDR3 consists of 17 residues. V was cut by 6 bases and J by 0 bases, with 15 bases left in between. CDR3 in amino acids: CASRRDKESSYNSPLHF. The DNA for the CDR3 is TGTGCCAGTAGGCGGGACAAAGAAAGCTCCTATAATTCACCCCTCCACTTT.

Regarding this clone: Other nucleotide sequences in the sample specify the same CDR3. The V gene is TRBV27, the J gene TRBJ2-3; D ambiguous. Per germline, CDR1 MNHEY and CDR2 SMNVEV (reference sequence). CDR3 length: 14 residues. Between the trimmed V and J ends, which lost 0 bases and 0 bases, there was a span of 4 bases. CDR3 DNA sequence: TGTGCCAGCAGTTTATCCGGGAGCACAGATACGCAGTATTTT. It is translated as CASSLSGSTDTQYF.

The rearrangement joins TRBV6-6 to TRBJ2-7; the match to TRBD1 covers 8 bases. V lost 6 bases to trimming and J lost 0 bases; unmatched junction nucleotides: 7. Germline assignment: CDR1 MNHNY and CDR2 SVGAGI (reference sequence). The CDR3 consists of 15 residues. This CDR3 is CASSRDRQSSYEQYF. CDR3 DNA: TGTGCCAGCAGCCGGGACAGGCAGAGCTCCTACGAGCAGTACTTC.

The rearrangement joins TRBV7-2 to TRBJ2-1; tentatively, D is TRBD2 (5 bases). This CDR3 is 15 amino acids long. Germline V gene lookup returns CDR1 SGHTA and CDR2 FQGNSA. Deletions cut 3 bases from V and 6 bases from J, with 15 bases between. CDR3 sequence: CASSFFSGSTNEQFF. In DNA, the CDR3 is TGTGCCAGCAGCTTTTTCTCGGGATCAACCAATGAGCAGTTCTTC.

The V gene is TRBV18, the J gene TRBJ2-3, with D unclear. The V end lost 2 bases, the J end lost 2 bases, and 5 bases lay between the germline ends. Per germline, CDR1 KGHSH and CDR2 LQKENI. There are 13 residues in the CDR3. The CDR3, as DNA: TGTGCCAGCTCACCAGGCAACACAGATACGCAGTATTTT. Protein: CASSPGNTDTQYF.

The chain uses TRBV30 and TRBJ1-5, with 7 bases matching TRBD1. Losses at the gene ends were 2 bases for V and 6 bases for J; bases not matched to a gene: 4. The CDR3 runs to 13 residues. The germline CDR1 and CDR2 sequences are GTSNPN and SVGIG (reference sequence). CDR3 coding DNA: TGTGCCTGGAGTCCCCAGGGGGTTCAGCCCCAGCATTTT. Protein product: CAWSPQGVQPQHF. The full variable domain, its missing parts supplied by reference TRBV30 and TRBJ1-5, is SQTIHQWPATLVQPVGSPLSLECTVEGTSNPNLYWYRQAAGRGLQLLFYSVGIGQISSEVPQNLSASRPQDRQFILSSKKLLLSDSGFYLCAWSPQGVQPQHFGDGTRLSIL.